This T cell receptor beta chain stems from a study of OX40 agonist ivuxolimab in advanced cancers. Study as a whole: Patients' therapy was ivuxolimab, an antibody that acts as an agonist of OX40 (CD134).

Using immunoSEQ multiplex PCR, the repertoire was profiled, and TCRdb retains in-frame clones only, with some absent. The repertoire consists of more than 45,000 clones, with approximately 80% occurring once and the leading ten covering around 2.5%. Autoimmune disease history or systemic immunosuppression led to patient exclusion. Blood got drawn at baseline, again on cycle 4 day 1, and then on cycle 7 day 1. V shed 6 bases and J 6 bases; nucleotides not matched to a gene: 6. Germline V gives CDR1 MDHEN, CDR2 SYDVKM. The CDR3 runs 14 residues. The TCR comes from an adult with an advanced solid tumor such as melanoma, head and neck, liver or kidney cancer. The J gene is TRBJ2-2, the V gene TRBV28, with 8 bases aligning to TRBD2. This specimen consisted of CD4+ or CD8+ T cells sorted from blood, obtained in a trial of the OX40 agonist ivuxolimab. The CDR3 sequence: CASSSGGGPGELFF. The DNA of the CDR3 is TGTGCCAGCAGCTCGGGAGGGGGTCCCGGGGAGCTGTTTTTT.